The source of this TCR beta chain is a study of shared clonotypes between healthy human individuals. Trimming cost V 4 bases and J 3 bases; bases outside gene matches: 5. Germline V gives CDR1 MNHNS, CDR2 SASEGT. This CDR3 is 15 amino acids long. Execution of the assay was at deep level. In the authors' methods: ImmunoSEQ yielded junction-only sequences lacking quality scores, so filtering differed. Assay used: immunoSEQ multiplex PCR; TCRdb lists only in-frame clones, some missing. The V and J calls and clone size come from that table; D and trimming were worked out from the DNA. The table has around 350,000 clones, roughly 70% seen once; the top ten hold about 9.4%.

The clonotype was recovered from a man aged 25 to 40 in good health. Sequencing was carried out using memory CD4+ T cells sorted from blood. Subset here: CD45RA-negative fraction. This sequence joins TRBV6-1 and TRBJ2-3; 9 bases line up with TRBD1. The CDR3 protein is CASSGGQGRTDTQYF. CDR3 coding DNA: TGTGCCAGCAGTGGCGGACAGGGGAGGACAGATACGCAGTATTTT.